This TCR beta chain is drawn from a study of Graves' ophthalmopathy and Graves' hyperthyroidism. This clonotype was seen many times. Under 3 months in duration, the ophthalmopathy in affected donors had moderate-to-severe activity, CAS ≥3 and NOSPECS ≥4. Amplification of TCR beta CDR3 regions used RNA transcripts. The workflow started with a first-round RT-PCR run with HTBI primers and then moved on to a second-round multiplex PCR. TCRdb re-called the multiplex PCR reads with MiXCR, one entry per CDR3 protein. The repertoire holds about 210,000 distinct CDR3 sequences, 25% to 35% seen once, with around 10% in the top ten. The CDR3 is 14 amino acids. From germline, CDR1 is LNHNV and CDR2 YYDKDF (reference sequence). Trimming stripped 3 bases from V and 5 bases from J, with 13 bases between.

The J gene is TRBJ2-5, the V gene TRBV15; D not resolved. This sequence was found in a man aged 45-65 years with Graves' ophthalmopathy. The specimen sequenced was peripheral blood. The CDR3 bases are TGTGCCACCAGCAGTGACATTAAAGCGGAGACCCAGTACTTC. Its protein product is CATSSDIKAETQYF.